The 21 T cell receptor beta chains below were found in one sample sequenced in a study of T cell changes during pregnancy in multiple sclerosis. Produced via immunoSEQ multiplex PCR; TCRdb's table is partial and in-frame only. The sample has more than 55,000 clones, about nine tenths seen once. The material sequenced was peripheral blood, taken in the second trimester of pregnancy. These receptors all come from a female donor with multiple sclerosis, enrolled in a pregnancy study.

The chain links TRBV5-6 to TRBJ1-1; D remains unclear. CDR1 is SGHDT and CDR2 is YYEEEE in the germline V gene. This CDR3 has 15 residues. V was cut by 2 bases and J by 6 bases, with 17 bases left in between. The CDR3 sequence is CASSFRPLGRSEAFF. In DNA form, the CDR3 reads TGTGCCAGCAGCTTTCGCCCCCTCGGGAGGTCTGAAGCTTTCTTT.

This CDR3 reads CASSLARGIAYEQYF. CDR3 in DNA: TGTGCCAGCAGCTTAGCACGGGGTATTGCCTACGAGCAGTACTTC. V is TRBV11-1 and J is TRBJ2-7; tentatively, D is TRBD2 (5 bases). Germline V gives CDR1 SGHAT, CDR2 FQDESV (reference sequence). V shed 0 bases and J shed 2 bases, with 11 bases lying between them. This CDR3 is built from 15 residues. Variable domain in full (rest from reference TRBV11-1 and TRBJ2-7): EAEVAQSPRYKITEKSQAVAFWCDPISGHATLYWYRQILGQGPELLVQFQDESVVDDSQLPKDRFSAERLKGVDSTLKIQPAELGDSAMYLCASSLARGIAYEQYFGPGTRLTVT.

This rearrangement joins TRBV9 to TRBJ1-6; D possibly corresponds to TRBD1 (6 bases). Germline V lookup: CDR1 SGDLS, CDR2 YYNGEE. V gave up 3 bases and J gave up 5 bases, with 12 bases separating them. The CDR3 is 15 amino acids. The CDR3 loop is CASSASQGNNSPLHF. The DNA of the CDR3 is TGTGCCAGCAGCGCTTCACAGGGAAATAATTCACCCCTCCACTTT.

The chain uses TRBV5-6 and TRBJ1-6, with 9 bases matching TRBD1. CDR1 is SGHDT, CDR2 YYEEEE, per germline. The CDR3 spans 15 residues. With V trimmed by 3 bases and J by 9 bases, 7 bases remained unmatched. The CDR3 loop is CASSSTGTGRSPLHF. Here the CDR3 DNA reads TGTGCCAGCAGCTCGACCGGGACAGGGCGTTCACCCCTCCACTTT.

This sequence joins TRBV5-6 and TRBJ1-1; D not certain. The V and J ends lost 0 bases and 3 bases respectively, with 6 bases between them. The CDR3 covers 13 residues. Germline CDR1 reads SGHDT; CDR2 reads YYEEEE. CDR3 region: CASSLGFDTEAFF. CDR3 nucleotide sequence: TGTGCCAGCAGCTTGGGTTTCGACACTGAAGCTTTCTTT.

V gene TRBV5-4 combines with J gene TRBJ1-2, with D hard to call. Looked up from germline, CDR1 is SGHNT and CDR2 is YYREEE (reference sequence). V dropped 0 bases and J dropped 6 bases, with 9 bases sitting between them. The CDR3 consists of 13 residues. The CDR3 here is CASSLVGQDGYTF. The CDR3 DNA sequence: TGTGCCAGCAGCTTGGTTGGGCAGGATGGCTACACCTTC.

The chain recombines TRBV19 with TRBJ2-5; 12 nucleotides align to TRBD1. Trimming at V came to 7 bases and at J to 9 bases, leaving 9 bases not matched to a gene. This CDR3 contains 14 residues. Germline V gene sequence: CDR1 LNHDA, CDR2 SQIVND (reference sequence). DNA of the CDR3: TGTGCCAGTATGGCGCCTGGGACAGGGGGCGCCCAGTACTTC. Translation gives CASMAPGTGGAQYF.

The chain has TRBV10-3 and TRBJ2-7, with TRBD1 identical over 10 bases. Unmatched junction bases numbered 10, after V lost 10 bases and J lost 7 bases. The CDR3 covers 13 residues. The germline gives CDR1 ENHRY, CDR2 SYGVKD. CDR3 sequence reads: CATRQGATGEQYF. CDR3 nucleotide sequence: TGTGCCACTAGACAGGGGGCGACGGGGGAGCAGTACTTC.

V usage is TRBV10-3 and J usage is TRBJ2-3, with 12 bases that match TRBD2. The V gene's germline CDR1 is ENHRY and CDR2 SYGVKD. J was trimmed by 3 bases and V by 2 bases; bases with no gene match: 6. This CDR3 is 17 amino acids long. The CDR3, as DNA: TGTGCCATCAGTGAGGCGTCCCTAGCGGGGGGGACAGATACGCAGTATTTT. This codes for CAISEASLAGGTDTQYF.

This clone has a single count. This chain uses TRBV2 with TRBJ1-2; TRBD1 aligns across 10 bases. This CDR3 has 14 residues. V was clipped by 4 bases and J by 2 bases; unmatched bases: 1. Per germline, CDR1 SNHLY and CDR2 FYNNEI. The CDR3 sequence: CASSAGQGNYGYTF. The CDR3 DNA follows: TGTGCCAGCAGTGCGGGACAGGGGAACTATGGCTACACCTTC. Full variable domain (missing parts from reference TRBV2 and TRBJ1-2): EPEVTQTPSHQVTQMGQEVILRCVPISNHLYFYWYRQILGQKVEFLVSFYNNEISEKSEIFDDQFSVERPDGSNFTLKIRSTKLEDSAMYFCASSAGQGNYGYTFGSGTRLTVV.

V usage is TRBV7-9 and J usage is TRBJ1-2; no reliable D call. V lost 4 bases and J lost 4, with 10 bases in between. The V gene's germline CDR1 is SEHNR and CDR2 FQNEAQ (reference sequence). The CDR3 sequence is 13 residues long. The CDR3 is CASSSFEGYGYTF. The DNA of the CDR3 is TGTGCCAGCAGCTCCTTCGAGGGCTATGGCTACACCTTC.

This sequence joins TRBV4-1 and TRBJ1-5, with D perhaps matching TRBD1 (5 bases). The V end was cut by 0 bases, the J end by 8 bases, with 11 bases between. This CDR3 comprises 14 residues. Germline V CDR1 and CDR2: MGHRA, YSYEKL. CDR3 sequence: CASSQEVRGEPQHF. The CDR3, as DNA: TGCGCCAGCAGCCAAGAGGTTCGGGGGGAGCCCCAGCATTTT.

The genes are TRBV6-1 and TRBJ1-6; 8 bases map to TRBD1. The germline gives CDR1 MNHNS, CDR2 SASEGT. V trimming: 4 bases; J trimming: 2 bases; junction bases outside the gene matches: 4. This CDR3 has 16 residues. As DNA, the CDR3 is TGTGCCAGCAGTGTCAGGGGGCAGCCCTATAATTCACCCCTCCACTTT. Protein: CASSVRGQPYNSPLHF.

V usage is TRBV9 and J usage is TRBJ2-3; no clear D gene. From germline, CDR1 is SGDLS and CDR2 YYNGEE. Trimming cost V 0 bases and J 2 bases, with 10 bases left between them. The length of the CDR3 is 15 residues. In DNA, the CDR3 is TGTGCCAGCAGCGTAGGGATCCAGGCCACAGATACGCAGTATTTT. Amino acid sequence: CASSVGIQATDTQYF.

The table lists this clone with a count of one. V and J are TRBV27 and TRBJ1-5, with D unclear. There are 15 residues in the CDR3. CDR1 is MNHEY, CDR2 SMNVEV, per germline (reference sequence). Trimming took 5 bases from V and 0 from J, leaving 11 bases between them. For the CDR3, the DNA is TGTGCCAGCAGTCAATTACATGGTAGCAATCAGCCCCAGCATTTT. Its protein product is CASSQLHGSNQPQHF.

The rearrangement links TRBV10-3 to TRBJ2-2, with D tentatively TRBD2 (5 bases). The CDR3 runs to 14 residues. Per the germline V gene, CDR1 is ENHRY and CDR2 is SYGVKD. V was cut by 8 bases and J by 0 bases, with 10 bases left in between. CDR3 loop: CAIREEANTGELFF. The CDR3 coding sequence is TGTGCCATCCGAGAGGAGGCGAACACCGGGGAGCTGTTTTTT.

This clone is a singleton in its sample. The V and J genes are TRBV7-2 and TRBJ1-1; 10 positions match TRBD1. The germline V gene encodes CDR1 SGHTA and CDR2 FQGNSA. Trimming cost V 0 bases and J 9 bases; bases outside gene matches: 13. The CDR3 has 17 residues. This CDR3 is CASSLATTLPGQGKAFF. As DNA, the CDR3 is TGTGCCAGCAGCTTAGCTACTACCCTTCCGGGACAGGGGAAAGCTTTCTTT.

V gene TRBV7-2 combines with J gene TRBJ1-1; D possibly corresponds to TRBD1 (5 bases). V lost 1 base and J 3 bases, leaving 9 bases between the germline ends. The CDR3 runs to 14 residues. From germline, CDR1 is SGHTA and CDR2 FQGNSA. The CDR3 protein is CASSLGGEYTEAFF. CDR3 bases: TGTGCCAGCAGCTTAGGGGGCGAATACACTGAAGCTTTCTTT.

The chain employs TRBV7-9 and TRBJ1-3; 8 nucleotides align to TRBD1. V shed 5 bases and J 4 bases; nucleotides not matched to a gene: 7. Germline V gene lookup returns CDR1 SEHNR and CDR2 FQNEAQ (reference sequence). This CDR3 comprises 15 residues. In nucleotides, the CDR3 is TGTGCCAGCAGCCGCGGGCGGACAGGGGGAAACACCATATATTTT. Its translation: CASSRGRTGGNTIYF.

V gene TRBV5-1 combines with J gene TRBJ2-7; perhaps TRBD1 as D (6 bases). Trimming removed 4 bases at V and 6 bases at J, with 17 bases between. This CDR3 region has 14 residues. Germline assignment: CDR1 SGHRS and CDR2 YFSETQ. The CDR3: CASSPARGGSEQYF. CDR3 nucleotides: TGCGCCAGCAGCCCTGCTCGAGGGGGTTCCGAGCAGTACTTC.

This clone has a single count. V is TRBV6-1 and J is TRBJ1-5; no definite D call. Germline values: CDR1 MNHNS, CDR2 SASEGT. V was shortened by 5 bases and J by 4 bases, with 15 bases between the two germline ends. This CDR3 spans 15 amino acids. CDR3 region: CASSRRPDGNQPQHF. DNA for the CDR3: TGTGCCAGCAGTCGGAGGCCAGACGGGAATCAGCCCCAGCATTTT.